The sequence of this TCR beta chain was determined in a study of blood T cell repertoires in COVID-19. Sequencing used immunoSEQ multiplex PCR; TCRdb keeps in-frame clones, though not all of them. This sample carries roughly 150,000 clones, 65% to 80% of them seen once, and the ten largest clones take 4.2%. The CDR3 loop spans 14 amino acids. Deletions cut 3 bases from V and 5 bases from J, with 14 bases between. Per germline, CDR1 KGHSH and CDR2 LQKENI. The chain uses TRBV18 and TRBJ2-7, with D possibly matching TRBD2 (5 bases). Sequencing input: peripheral blood. The clonotype originates from a man aged 55 to 70 with acute or convalescent COVID-19. In DNA, the CDR3 is TGTGCCAGCTCACCCCGGCGGGCTACCGACGAGCAGTACTTC. It translates to CASSPRRATDEQYF.